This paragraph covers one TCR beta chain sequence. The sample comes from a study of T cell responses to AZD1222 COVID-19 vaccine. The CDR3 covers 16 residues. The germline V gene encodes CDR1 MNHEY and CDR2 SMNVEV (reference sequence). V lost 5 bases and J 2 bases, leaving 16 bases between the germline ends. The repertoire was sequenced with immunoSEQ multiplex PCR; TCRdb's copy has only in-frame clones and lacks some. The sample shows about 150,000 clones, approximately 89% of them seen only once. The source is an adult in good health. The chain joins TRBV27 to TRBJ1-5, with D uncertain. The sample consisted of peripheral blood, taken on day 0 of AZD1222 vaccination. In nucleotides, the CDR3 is TGTGCCAGCAGTCCCTTTCAGGCCGGGGGCAATCAGCCCCAGCATTTT. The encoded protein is CASSPFQAGGNQPQHF.